These 22 T cell receptor beta chains share one sample of origin, sequenced in a study of CD8 T cells in Susac syndrome. When the RNA was reverse transcribed, random hexamers were used with an input of 0.5 to 1 ug. Each CDR3 protein gets one entry after TCRdb re-called the immunoSEQ multiplex PCR reads with MiXCR. Among 150,000 to 160,000 distinct CDR3 sequences listed, 95% were seen once. Sequencing was performed on CD8+ T cells from PBMCs. Source of these receptors: a human donor with multiple sclerosis.

The genes are TRBV20-1 and TRBJ1-5; D possibly corresponds to TRBD1 (5 bases). The germline V and J ends were trimmed by 3 bases and 0 bases, with 12 bases remaining between them. CDR1 is DFQATT, CDR2 SNEGSKA, per germline (reference sequence). The CDR3 length is 15 residues. CDR3 amino acids: CSASGRAYSNQPQHF. In DNA form, the CDR3 reads TGCAGTGCTAGCGGCAGGGCATATAGCAATCAGCCCCAGCATTTT.

This clonotype was seen a handful of times. The J gene is TRBJ2-1, the V gene TRBV27; D possibly corresponds to TRBD2 (5 bases). Per germline, CDR1 MNHEY and CDR2 SMNVEV (reference sequence). The CDR3 length is 11 residues. Trimming pared 3 bases from V and 9 bases from J, leaving 6 bases between. The CDR3 coding sequence is TGTGCCAGCAGTTTGGGGAGTGAGCAGTTCTTC. Its protein product is CASSLGSEQFF.

The CDR3 reads CASSYPTGVGYTF. The CDR3, as DNA: TGTGCCAGCAGTTACCCTACAGGGGTCGGCTACACCTTC. The chain links TRBV6-5 to TRBJ1-2; 7 nucleotides line up with TRBD1. Trimming took 2 bases from V and 8 from J; bases not matched to a gene: 5. CDR1 and CDR2 from the germline V gene are MNHEY and SVGAGI. The CDR3 contains 13 residues.

The chain is built from TRBV15 and TRBJ1-1, with D hard to call. This CDR3 spans 13 amino acids. CDR1 is LNHNV and CDR2 is YYDKDF in the germline V gene (reference sequence). The ends were cut back, 4 bases at V and 1 base at J, with 7 bases in the middle. The CDR3 here is CATSTRENTEAFF. DNA for the CDR3: TGTGCCACCAGCACCCGCGAGAACACTGAAGCTTTCTTT.

The chain links TRBV13 to TRBJ2-7; D is uncertain. The CDR3 is 12 amino acids. V was pared by 5 bases and J by 5 bases, with 10 bases between. CDR1 PRHDT and CDR2 FYEKMQ come from the germline V gene (reference sequence). In DNA form, the CDR3 reads TGTGCCAGCAGCATGGGAAGGAACGAGCAGTACTTC. Its protein product is CASSMGRNEQYF.

This chain connects TRBV30 to TRBJ1-2; weak D call: TRBD1 (5 bases). V was trimmed by 2 bases and J by 2 bases, leaving 15 bases between them. CDR1 is GTSNPN and CDR2 is SVGIG in the germline V gene (reference sequence). The CDR3 consists of 15 residues. The CDR3 DNA is TGTGCCTGGAGTTCAAGGGGACGATTAAACTATGGCTACACCTTC. It specifies CAWSSRGRLNYGYTF.

This chain uses TRBV20-1 with TRBJ1-2, with a possible D match to TRBD1 (5 bases). The germline gives CDR1 DFQATT, CDR2 SNEGSKA (reference sequence). The CDR3 totals 15 residues. Trimming removed 6 bases from V and 0 bases from J, with 17 bases in between. The CDR3 DNA is TGCAGTGCCCTCGACAGTCTCCGCCCTAACTATGGCTACACCTTC. Its translation: CSALDSLRPNYGYTF.

This clonotype was picked up one time. V gene TRBV7-9 combines with J gene TRBJ2-3; a possible D gene is TRBD2 (5 bases). The V gene's germline CDR1 is SEHNR and CDR2 FQNEAQ (reference sequence). With 5 bases removed from V and 8 bases from J, the gap between germline ends came to 14 bases. There are 13 residues in the CDR3. Here the CDR3 reads CASSDGSDGTQYF. The CDR3 coding sequence is TGTGCCAGCAGCGACGGTAGCGACGGTACGCAGTATTTT. The entire variable domain, with the rest obtained from reference TRBV7-9 and TRBJ2-3, is as follows: DTGVSQNPRHKITKRGQNVTFRCDPISEHNRLYWYRQTLGQGPEFLTYFQNEAQLEKSRLLSDRFSAERPKGSFSTLEIQRTEQGDSAMYLCASSDGSDGTQYFGPGTRLTVL.

This clonotype was seen just once. This chain connects TRBV20-1 to TRBJ2-5; no firm D call. V dropped 0 bases and J dropped 1 base, with 9 bases sitting between them. Germline V gene lookup returns CDR1 DFQATT and CDR2 SNEGSKA (reference sequence). The CDR3 length is 14 residues. The CDR3 region is CSARDDTFQETQYF. For the CDR3, the DNA is TGCAGTGCTAGAGATGACACGTTCCAAGAGACCCAGTACTTC.

The chain couples TRBV18 to TRBJ1-1, with D unresolved. The CDR3 runs 13 residues. V gave up 4 bases and J gave up 6 bases, with 12 bases separating them. CDR1 KGHSH and CDR2 LQKENI come from the germline V gene. Here the CDR3 DNA reads TGTGCCAGCTCACAGGGTTCTGTTGCTGAAGCTTTCTTT. Translation: CASSQGSVAEAFF.

V and J are TRBV5-1 and TRBJ2-5; the D is unclear. This CDR3 region has 14 residues. V lost 1 base and J 2 bases, leaving 9 bases between the germline ends. The germline V gene has CDR1 SGHRS and CDR2 YFSETQ. The CDR3 is CASSLLRQQETQYF. The CDR3 coding sequence is TGCGCCAGCAGCTTGCTTCGGCAGCAAGAGACCCAGTACTTC.

The chain couples TRBV2 to TRBJ2-3; D is ambiguous. This CDR3 region has 12 residues. Germline-derived CDR1 and CDR2 are SNHLY and FYNNEI. V lost 7 bases and J lost 3, with 8 bases in between. The CDR3 nucleotides are TGTGCCAGCACGGTCCCGACAGATACGCAGTATTTT. Protein product: CASTVPTDTQYF.

V is TRBV2 and J is TRBJ2-5, with TRBD1 as a possible D gene (6 bases). V gave up 10 bases and J gave up 6 bases, with 18 bases separating them. CDR3 size: 13 residues. Germline V gene data show CDR1 as SNHLY and CDR2 as FYNNEI. For the CDR3, the DNA is TGTGCCAACCTATTCCAGGGGATACAGACCCAGTACTTC. This codes for CANLFQGIQTQYF.

J is TRBJ2-2 and V is TRBV27; no definite D call. CDR1 and CDR2 (germline): MNHEY, SMNVEV (reference sequence). The V and J ends lost 8 bases and 7 bases respectively, with 20 bases between them. The CDR3 extends over 15 amino acids. Here the CDR3 reads CASGSPRSLDGELFF. The CDR3 DNA is TGTGCCAGCGGGTCTCCCAGGTCGCTAGACGGGGAGCTGTTTTTT.

The rearrangement uses TRBV12-3 or TRBV12-4 and TRBJ1-1; maybe TRBD1 (5 bases). The CDR3 extends over 13 amino acids. With 5 bases removed from V and 3 bases from J, the gap between germline ends came to 10 bases. The CDR3 protein is CASSPGNYTEAFF. The CDR3 region has the DNA TGTGCCAGCAGTCCAGGGAACTACACTGAAGCTTTCTTT.

This rearrangement joins TRBV12-3 or TRBV12-4 to TRBJ1-2, with D maybe TRBD1 (5 bases). V shed 4 bases and J shed 10 bases, with 16 bases lying between them. This CDR3 region has 13 residues. For the CDR3, the DNA is TGTGCCAGCAGTTGGGGAGGGGACCATGACTACACCTTC. Protein: CASSWGGDHDYTF.

V gene TRBV9 combines with J gene TRBJ2-1, with D possibly being TRBD2 (5 bases). In germline, CDR1 is SGDLS, CDR2 YYNGEE. The CDR3 sequence is 15 residues long. V was cut by 4 bases and J by 6 bases, with 17 bases left in between. The CDR3 reads CASSPVVSGLNEQFF. The CDR3 region has the DNA TGTGCCAGCAGCCCCGTGGTGTCAGGACTCAATGAGCAGTTCTTC.

The rearrangement joins TRBV2 to TRBJ2-1; D is unresolved. CDR1 is SNHLY, CDR2 FYNNEI, per germline. The CDR3 totals 16 residues. Trimming stripped 3 bases from V and 5 bases from J, with 17 bases between. CDR3 in amino acids: CASSDSLDLKDNEQFF. CDR3 DNA: TGTGCCAGCAGTGATAGTCTGGACCTAAAAGACAATGAGCAGTTCTTC. Supplemented by reference TRBV2 and TRBJ2-1, the full variable domain reads EPEVTQTPSHQVTQMGQEVILRCVPISNHLYFYWYRQILGQKVEFLVSFYNNEISEKSEIFDDQFSVERPDGSNFTLKIRSTKLEDSAMYFCASSDSLDLKDNEQFFGPGTRLTVL.

The gene calls are TRBV13 and TRBJ2-1; no clear D gene. The CDR3 extends over 12 amino acids. V was clipped by 5 bases and J by 9 bases, with 11 bases between them. Per the germline V gene, CDR1 is PRHDT and CDR2 is FYEKMQ (reference sequence). The CDR3 sequence: CASSLLYGEQFF. The DNA of the CDR3 is TGTGCCAGCAGCCTCTTATACGGTGAGCAGTTCTTC.

This clonotype was found once. The CDR3 coding sequence is TGTGCCTGGAGTCTGCTAGCGGGCTACAATGAGCAGTTCTTC. It is translated as CAWSLLAGYNEQFF. The chain employs TRBV30 and TRBJ2-1; 8 bases agree with TRBD2. Trimming took 2 bases from V and 3 from J; bases not matched to a gene: 3. The CDR3 has 14 amino acids. The germline CDR1 and CDR2 sequences are GTSNPN and SVGIG (reference sequence).

This sequence joins TRBV30 and TRBJ2-7; no reliable D call. Per the germline V gene, CDR1 is GTSNPN and CDR2 is SVGIG (reference sequence). The CDR3 runs 14 residues. V dropped 0 bases and J dropped 0 bases, with 9 bases sitting between them. The CDR3 is CAWSVALSSYEQYF. CDR3 DNA: TGTGCCTGGAGTGTGGCCCTGAGCTCCTACGAGCAGTACTTC.

CDR3 nucleotide sequence: TGCAGCGTCACCAGGACAGGGGGCTTGAATGTTATTGGATACGAGCAGTACTTC. Residues: CSVTRTGGLNVIGYEQYF. The chain couples TRBV29-1 to TRBJ2-7; 11 positions match TRBD1. CDR3 length: 18 residues. J was trimmed by 4 bases and V by 6 bases; bases with no gene match: 20. Per germline, CDR1 SQVTM and CDR2 ANQGSEA.